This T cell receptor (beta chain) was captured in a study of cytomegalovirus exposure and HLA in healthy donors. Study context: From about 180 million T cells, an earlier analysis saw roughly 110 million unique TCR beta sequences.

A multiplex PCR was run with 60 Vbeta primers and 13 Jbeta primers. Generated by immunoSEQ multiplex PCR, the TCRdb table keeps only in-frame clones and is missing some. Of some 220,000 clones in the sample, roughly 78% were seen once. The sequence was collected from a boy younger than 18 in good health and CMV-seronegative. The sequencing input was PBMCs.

The CDR3 here is CASSWTAGYRTGSTGELFF. CDR3 sequence (DNA): TGTGCCAGCAGCTGGACGGCTGGGTATAGAACTGGGAGCACCGGGGAGCTGTTTTTT. The V gene is TRBV11-2, the J gene TRBJ2-2, with D maybe TRBD2 (5 bases). The CDR3 totals 19 residues. V lost 4 bases to trimming and J lost 4 bases, with 25 bases between them. Per germline, CDR1 SGHAT and CDR2 FQNNGV.